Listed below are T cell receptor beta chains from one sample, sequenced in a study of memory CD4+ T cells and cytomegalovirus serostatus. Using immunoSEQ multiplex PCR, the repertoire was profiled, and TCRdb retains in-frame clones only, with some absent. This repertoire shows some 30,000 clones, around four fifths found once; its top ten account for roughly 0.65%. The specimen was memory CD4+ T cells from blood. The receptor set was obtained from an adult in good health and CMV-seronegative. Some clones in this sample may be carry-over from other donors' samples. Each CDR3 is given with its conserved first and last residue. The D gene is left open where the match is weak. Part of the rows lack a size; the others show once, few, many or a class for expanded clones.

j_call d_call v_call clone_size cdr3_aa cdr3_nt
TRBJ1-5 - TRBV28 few CASSLPGANSNQPQHF TGTGCCAGCAGTTTACCTGGGGCCAATAGCAATCAGCCCCAGCATTTT
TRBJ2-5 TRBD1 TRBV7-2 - CASRTGQGLLKGETQYF TGTGCCAGCAGGACTGGACAGGGGCTTCTCAAGGGGGAGACCCAGTACTTC
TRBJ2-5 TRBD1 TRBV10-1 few CASSLSTGGKETQYF TGCGCCAGCAGTCTCTCAACAGGGGGCAAAGAGACCCAGTACTTC
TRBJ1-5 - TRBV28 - CASSWGYNQPQHF TGTGCCAGCAGTTGGGGGTATAATCAGCCCCAGCATTTT
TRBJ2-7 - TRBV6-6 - CAISRTSSYEQYF TGTGCCATCAGCCGGACCAGCTCCTACGAGCAGTACTTC
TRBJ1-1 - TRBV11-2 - CASSFFRRELLGAFF TGTGCCAGCAGCTTTTTCAGGAGGGAGCTCCTGGGAGCTTTCTTT
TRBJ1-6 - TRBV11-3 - CASSLRSLIGASSYNSPLHF TGTGCCAGCAGCTTAAGGAGTTTAATTGGGGCGAGCTCCTATAATTCACCCCTCCACTTT
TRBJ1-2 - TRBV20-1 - CSARYGYGYTF TGCAGTGCTAGGTACGGGTATGGCTACACCTTC
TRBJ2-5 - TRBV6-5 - CASSTRGFGTQYF TGTGCCAGCAGTACCCGGGGGTTCGGGACCCAGTACTTC
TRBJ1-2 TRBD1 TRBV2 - CASSQQGARGYTF TGTGCCAGCAGCCAACAGGGGGCGCGCGGCTACACCTTC
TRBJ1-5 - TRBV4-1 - CASSSVHGQPQHF TGCGCCAGCAGCTCCGTCCATGGGCAGCCCCAGCATTTT
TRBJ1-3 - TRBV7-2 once CASSLPGQTGNTIYF TGTGCCAGCAGCTTACCAGGGCAGACTGGAAACACCATATATTTT
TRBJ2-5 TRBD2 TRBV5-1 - CASSPLSGGRETQYF TGCGCCAGCAGTCCTCTAAGCGGGGGAAGGGAGACCCAGTACTTC
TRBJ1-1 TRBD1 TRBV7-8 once CASSAQTGGVEAFF TGTGCCAGCAGCGCACAGACAGGGGGTGTTGAAGCTTTCTTT
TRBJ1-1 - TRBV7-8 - CASSLTRVEGKNTEAFF TGTGCCAGCAGCTTAACACGGGTGGAGGGCAAGAACACTGAAGCTTTCTTT
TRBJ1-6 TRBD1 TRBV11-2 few CASSVGTDNSPLHF TGTGCCAGCAGCGTCGGGACAGATAATTCACCCCTCCACTTT
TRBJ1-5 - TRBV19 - CASTFSGTNNQPQHF TGTGCCAGTACCTTTTCCGGGACAAACAATCAGCCCCAGCATTTT
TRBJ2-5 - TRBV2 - CASSRDQETQYF TGTGCCAGCAGCCGGGACCAAGAGACCCAGTACTTC
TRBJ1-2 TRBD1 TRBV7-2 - CASSSMGQGYGYTF TGTGCCAGCAGCTCGATGGGACAGGGCTATGGCTACACCTTC
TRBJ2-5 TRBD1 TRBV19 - CASSTPGQPNQETQYF TGTGCCAGTAGTACCCCGGGACAGCCTAACCAAGAGACCCAGTACTTC
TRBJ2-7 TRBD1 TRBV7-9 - CASSLGGQGGYEQYF TGTGCCAGCAGCTTAGGTGGACAGGGGGGCTACGAGCAGTACTTC
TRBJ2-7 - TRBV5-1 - CASSLVSGDYEQYF TGCGCCAGCAGCTTGGTGTCGGGGGACTACGAGCAGTACTTC
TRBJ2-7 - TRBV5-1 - CASSLGQYRYEQYF TGCGCCAGCAGCTTAGGACAGTACCGCTACGAGCAGTACTTC
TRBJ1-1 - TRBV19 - CASSIPGINTEAFF TGTGCCAGTAGTATACCGGGAATTAACACTGAAGCTTTCTTT
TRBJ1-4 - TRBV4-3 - CASSQEIPGEKLFF TGCGCCAGCAGCCAAGAAATCCCGGGCGAAAAACTGTTTTTT
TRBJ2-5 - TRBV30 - CAWSLPGQGQETQYF TGTGCCTGGAGTCTCCCCGGTCAGGGTCAAGAGACCCAGTACTTC
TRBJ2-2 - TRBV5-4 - CASSSGTGRTGELFF TGTGCCAGCAGCTCCGGGACGGGGAGGACCGGGGAGCTGTTTTTT
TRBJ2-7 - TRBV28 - CASSMGPKGVYEQYF TGTGCCAGCAGTATGGGACCAAAAGGGGTCTACGAGCAGTACTTC
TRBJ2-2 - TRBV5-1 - CASSERDPNTGELFF TGCGCCAGCAGCGAACGGGACCCGAACACCGGGGAGCTGTTTTTT
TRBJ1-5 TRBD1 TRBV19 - CASSQTGASNQPQHF TGTGCCAGTAGTCAAACAGGGGCGAGCAATCAGCCCCAGCATTTT
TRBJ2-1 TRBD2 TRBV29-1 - CSVDAGGNEQFF TGCAGCGTTGATGCGGGGGGGAATGAGCAGTTCTTC
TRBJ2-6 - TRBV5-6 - CASSLGLAGANVLTF TGTGCCAGCAGCCTGGGGTTGGCTGGGGCCAACGTCCTGACTTTC
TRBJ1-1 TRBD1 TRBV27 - CASSSRGGGADNTEAFF TGTGCCAGCAGTTCCCGGGGAGGGGGCGCGGACAACACTGAAGCTTTCTTT
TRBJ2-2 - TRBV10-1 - CASSERSNTGELFF TGCGCCAGCAGTGAGCGCAGTAACACCGGGGAGCTGTTTTTT
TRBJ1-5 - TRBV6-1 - CASSKGQGNQPQHF TGTGCCAGCAGTAAGGGGCAGGGGAATCAGCCCCAGCATTTT
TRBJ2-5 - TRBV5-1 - CASSLAGQRETQYF TGCGCCAGCAGCTTGGCCGGACAGAGGGAGACCCAGTACTTC
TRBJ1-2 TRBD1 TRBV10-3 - CAIRGTGGGYGYTF TGTGCCATCAGGGGGACAGGGGGCGGCTATGGCTACACCTTC
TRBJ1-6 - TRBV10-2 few CASSAGADNSPLHF TGCGCCAGCAGTGCTGGGGCTGATAATTCACCCCTCCACTTT
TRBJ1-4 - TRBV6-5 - CASSYKGWGTNEKLFF TGTGCCAGCAGTTACAAGGGGTGGGGTACTAATGAAAAACTGTTTTTT
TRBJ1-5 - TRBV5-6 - CASSLRGAGQPQHF TGTGCCAGCAGCTTACGGGGCGCGGGTCAGCCCCAGCATTTT
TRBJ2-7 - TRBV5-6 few CASRRSGRLTDYEQYF TGTGCCAGCAGACGATCGGGTCGACTAACCGACTACGAGCAGTACTTC
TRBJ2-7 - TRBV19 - CASSMGRSSYEQYF TGTGCCAGTAGTATGGGCAGGAGCTCCTACGAGCAGTACTTC
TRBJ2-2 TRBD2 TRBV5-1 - CASSLILAGDTGELFF TGCGCCAGCAGCTTGATTCTAGCGGGTGACACCGGGGAGCTGTTTTTT
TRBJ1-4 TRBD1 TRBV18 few CASSPGGTENEKLFF TGTGCCAGCTCACCGGGAGGGACAGAAAATGAAAAACTGTTTTTT
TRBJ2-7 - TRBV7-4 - CASSLMCGRRSYEQYF TGTGCCAGCAGCTTAATGTGCGGACGCCGCTCCTACGAGCAGTACTTC
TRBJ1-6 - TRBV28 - CASRQIYNSPLHF TGTGCCAGCCGACAGATCTATAATTCACCCCTCCACTTT
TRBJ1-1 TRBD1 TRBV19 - CASNKQGLLAEAFF TGTGCCAGTAACAAACAGGGGTTATTGGCTGAAGCTTTCTTT
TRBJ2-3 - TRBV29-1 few CSVDTVSTDTQYF TGCAGCGTTGATACAGTAAGCACAGATACGCAGTATTTT
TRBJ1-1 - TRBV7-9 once CASTIGAGTEAFF TGTGCCAGCACTATAGGGGCCGGCACTGAAGCTTTCTTT
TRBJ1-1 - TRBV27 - CASSRGVGSPAEAFF TGTGCCAGCAGTAGGGGTGTGGGCAGCCCCGCTGAAGCTTTCTTT
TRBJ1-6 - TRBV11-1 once CASSFKGNSPLHF TGTGCCAGCAGCTTTAAGGGTAACTCACCCCTCCACTTT
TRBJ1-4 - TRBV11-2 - CASSFMGQYPFF TGTGCCAGCAGCTTTATGGGGCAGTACCCTTTTTTT
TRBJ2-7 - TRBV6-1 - CASTEAYEQYF TGTGCCAGCACCGAGGCCTACGAGCAGTACTTC
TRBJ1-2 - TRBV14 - CASSQETDYGYTF TGTGCCAGCAGCCAAGAGACAGACTATGGCTACACCTTC
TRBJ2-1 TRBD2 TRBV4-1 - CASSRAGLAGFYNEQFF TGCGCCAGCAGCCGCGCGGGACTAGCGGGTTTTTACAATGAGCAGTTCTTC
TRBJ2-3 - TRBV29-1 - CSVLWVTDTQYF TGCAGCGTTTTGTGGGTCACAGATACGCAGTATTTT
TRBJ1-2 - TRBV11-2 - CASSLAAWNGYTF TGTGCCAGCAGCTTAGCGGCGTGGAATGGCTACACCTTC